Reported below is one TCR beta chain. Its matching antigen is unknown. This sample was taken from a study of OX40 agonist ivuxolimab in advanced cancers. General study results and limits: The average count of expanded clones was higher among CD8+ T cells than among CD4+.

This table comes from immunoSEQ multiplex PCR, and its TCRdb copy is limited to in-frame clones, with some not included. The repertoire consists of 100,000 to 130,000 clones, with 75% to 95% occurring once and the leading ten covering over 0.6%. V was clipped by 4 bases and J by 2 bases; unmatched bases: 6. Germline loops: CDR1 SGDLS, CDR2 YYNGEE. This CDR3 region has 14 residues. The material sequenced was CD4+ or CD8+ T cells sorted from blood, taken in a trial of the OX40 agonist ivuxolimab. The J gene is TRBJ2-7, the V gene TRBV9; 7 bases are a match to TRBD2. The clonotype comes from an adult with an advanced solid tumor such as melanoma, head and neck, liver or kidney cancer. DNA for the CDR3: TGTGCCAGCAGCTCCAGTCTAGCGGCCTACGAGCAGTACTTC. Its translation: CASSSSLAAYEQYF.